One sample yielded the 30 T cell receptor beta chains listed below, sequenced in a study of Ad26.COV2.S vaccination and SARS-CoV-2 variants. Sequencing was performed with immunoSEQ multiplex PCR; in TCRdb, only in-frame clones are kept and a portion is missing. The table has some 340,000 clones, approximately 86% seen once. Regarding treatment: roughly 19 received Ad26.COV2.S at low or high dose, single or two shots; 5 received placebo; per-sample allocation not given. Each sample was drawn 63 days after the first injection (of vaccine or placebo). The sequencing here drew on peripheral blood, taken in a trial of Ad26.COV2.S vaccine versus placebo. The receptors originated from a person between 18 and 60 years old who received the Ad26.COV2.S COVID-19 vaccine or a placebo.

The chain has TRBV5-4 and TRBJ2-1; 8 bases are a match to TRBD1. Trimming took 0 bases from V and 0 from J; bases not matched to a gene: 5. This CDR3 is 17 amino acids long. CDR1 is SGHNT and CDR2 is YYREEE in the germline V gene (reference sequence). The CDR3 coding sequence is TGTGCCAGCAGCTTGGGGACAGGGTCGAGCTCCTACAATGAGCAGTTCTTC. Protein sequence: CASSLGTGSSSYNEQFF. Filled out from reference TRBV5-4 and TRBJ2-1, the complete variable domain reads ETGVTQSPTHLIKTRGQQVTLRCSSQSGHNTVSWYQQALGQGPQFIFQYYREEENGRGNFPPRFSGLQFPNYSSELNVNALELDDSALYLCASSLGTGSSSYNEQFFGPGTRLTVL.

The V and J genes are TRBV27 and TRBJ2-7; 13 nucleotides align to TRBD2. Trimming cost V 5 bases and J 3 bases; bases outside gene matches: 13. The CDR3 spans 18 residues. Germline-derived CDR1 and CDR2 are MNHEY and SMNVEV (reference sequence). The CDR3 sequence is CASSPRKGLAGPHYEQYF. In DNA form, the CDR3 reads TGTGCCAGCAGTCCTCGAAAGGGACTAGCGGGACCCCACTACGAGCAGTACTTC.

The J gene is TRBJ2-1, the V gene TRBV7-3, with D perhaps TRBD2 (6 bases). The V end lost 5 bases, the J end lost 0 bases, and 8 bases lay between the germline ends. Per the germline V gene, CDR1 is SGHTA and CDR2 is FQGTGA. The CDR3 consists of 14 residues. Written as DNA, the CDR3 is TGTGCCAGCAGCCCGGGACTCTCCTACAATGAGCAGTTCTTC. Amino acid sequence: CASSPGLSYNEQFF.

The chain has TRBV30 and TRBJ1-1; D uncertain. Trimming left V 4 bases short and J 4 bases short, with 13 bases between. The CDR3 runs 13 residues. Germline CDR1 and CDR2: GTSNPN and SVGIG (reference sequence). CDR3 sequence reads: CAWTTQVGTEAFF. CDR3 DNA: TGTGCCTGGACCACCCAGGTCGGCACTGAAGCTTTCTTT.

There are a few counts of this clone. This chain links TRBV27 with TRBJ1-6; D remains unclear. This CDR3 is built from 13 residues. Looked up from germline, CDR1 is MNHEY and CDR2 is SMNVEV (reference sequence). V lost 6 bases, J lost 6 bases, and 9 bases lay in between. CDR3: CASSRLGNSPLHF. DNA for the CDR3: TGTGCCAGCAGCCGACTCGGTAATTCACCCCTCCACTTT.

This clone showed up just a few times. The chain carries TRBV18 and TRBJ2-3; D unclear. The CDR3 has 18 amino acids. V lost 3 bases to trimming and J lost 0 bases, with 19 bases between them. Germline V gene data show CDR1 as KGHSH and CDR2 as LQKENI. CDR3 in DNA: TGTGCCAGCTCACCGGAGATGGTGGCGGCAAGGAGCACAGATACGCAGTATTTT. This codes for CASSPEMVAARSTDTQYF.

There are a few counts of this clone. Other DNA sequences of this sample code for an identical CDR3. The gene calls are TRBV28 and TRBJ2-7; 8 nucleotides align to TRBD1. Germline-derived CDR1 and CDR2 are MDHEN and SYDVKM. There are 15 residues in the CDR3. Losses at the gene ends were 3 bases for V and 3 bases for J; bases not matched to a gene: 7. The DNA for the CDR3 is TGTGCCAGCAGTTTCCTAGGACAGGGAAACTACGAGCAGTACTTC. It codes for CASSFLGQGNYEQYF.

This clone was picked up a small number of times. This chain uses TRBV14 with TRBJ1-6, with D possibly TRBD1 on 5 matching bases. Germline loops: CDR1 SGHDN, CDR2 FVKESK. Trimming took off 0 bases at V and 7 bases at J, with 13 bases between the two ends. This CDR3 contains 16 residues. The CDR3 coding sequence is TGTGCCAGCAGCCAAGATGTCGGACACCTAAATTCACCCCTCCACTTT. Translation: CASSQDVGHLNSPLHF. Full variable domain (missing parts from reference TRBV14 and TRBJ1-6): EAGVTQFPSHSVIEKGQTVTLRCDPISGHDNLYWYRRVMGKEIKFLLHFVKESKQDESGMPNNRFLAERTGGTYSTLKVQPAELEDSGVYFCASSQDVGHLNSPLHFGNGTRLTVT.

The CDR3 region has the DNA TGTGCCAGCAGCCCCCGAGGTTTGGAGACCCAGTACTTC. Translation gives CASSPRGLETQYF. J is TRBJ2-5 and V is TRBV5-4; no definite D call. Trimming pared 4 bases from V and 5 bases from J, leaving 12 bases between. In germline, CDR1 is SGHNT, CDR2 YYREEE (reference sequence). CDR3 length equals 13 residues.

The J gene is TRBJ1-5, the V gene TRBV6-6; D ambiguous. The length of the CDR3 is 13 residues. CDR1 is MNHNY, CDR2 SVGAGI, per germline (reference sequence). With 2 bases removed from V and 5 bases from J, the gap between germline ends came to 7 bases. The CDR3 nucleotides read TGTGCCAGCAGTTACAGCGCCGATCAGCCCCAGCATTTT. Amino acid sequence: CASSYSADQPQHF.

CDR3 coding DNA: TGTGCCAGCAGCTGCATGACTAGCGGGGGGGCCATTGAGCAGTTCTTC. Amino acids: CASSCMTSGGAIEQFF. The chain recombines TRBV13 with TRBJ2-1; TRBD2 matches at 14 bases. The CDR3 is 16 residues long. V was clipped by 4 bases and J by 9 bases; unmatched bases: 8. Germline V CDR1 and CDR2: PRHDT, FYEKMQ (reference sequence).

V gene TRBV29-1 combines with J gene TRBJ2-7; D perhaps matches TRBD2 (5 bases). Trimming took off 4 bases at V and 5 bases at J, with 15 bases between the two ends. Germline loops: CDR1 SQVTM, CDR2 ANQGSEA. The CDR3 is 13 amino acids. Here the CDR3 DNA reads TGCAGCGTTGGTGATGGGAGTAGGGACGAGCAGTACTTC. Protein sequence: CSVGDGSRDEQYF.

The chain uses TRBV3-1 (or the pseudogene TRBV3-2) and TRBJ2-1; tentative D call: TRBD1 (6 bases). V lost 1 base to trimming and J lost 1 base, with 8 bases between them. This CDR3 has 15 amino acids. The germline gives CDR1 LGHDT, CDR2 YNNKEL (reference sequence). The CDR3 DNA reads TGTGCCAGCAGCCAAGGGACAGTGTCCTACAATGAGCAGTTCTTC. Its translation: CASSQGTVSYNEQFF.

The chain joins TRBV4-1 to TRBJ2-7, with 8 bases matching TRBD2. The V and J ends lost 4 bases and 4 bases, in that order; junction bases with no gene match: 12. The CDR3 runs to 16 residues. Germline V gene data show CDR1 as MGHRA and CDR2 as YSYEKL. CDR3 DNA: TGCGCCAGCAGCCGCTCCGGGGGGGCGGGAGATTACGAGCAGTACTTC. The encoded protein is CASSRSGGAGDYEQYF.

The chain employs TRBV5-1 and TRBJ1-6; no firm D call. Germline assignment: CDR1 SGHRS and CDR2 YFSETQ. There are 16 residues in the CDR3. V lost 0 bases to trimming and J lost 7 bases, with 14 bases between them. The CDR3 reads CASSLGPTGLNSPLHF. CDR3 sequence (DNA): TGCGCCAGCAGCTTGGGTCCGACGGGTTTGAATTCACCCCTCCACTTT.

V is TRBV4-2 and J is TRBJ2-3, with TRBD2 matching over 13 bases. J lost 0 bases, V lost 4 bases, and 10 bases had no gene match. The CDR3 spans 19 residues. From germline, CDR1 is LGHNA and CDR2 YNFKEQ. CDR3 coding DNA: TGTGCCAGCAGCCTTAGGACTAGCGGGGGTCTCTCTAGCACAGATACGCAGTATTTT. Encoded protein: CASSLRTSGGLSSTDTQYF.

This clone was recorded once. V usage is TRBV3-1 (or the pseudogene TRBV3-2) and J usage is TRBJ2-3; a weak D match, TRBD1 (6 bases). The CDR3 sequence is 18 residues long. Germline V CDR1 and CDR2: LGHDT, YNNKEL (reference sequence). Trimming shortened V by 2 bases and J by 2 bases, and 20 bases separated the two germline ends. For the CDR3, the DNA is TGTGCCAGCAGCCAAAGACCAGGGGCCGGTCGACCCACAGATACGCAGTATTTT. This encodes CASSQRPGAGRPTDTQYF.

As regards this clone: Other nucleotide sequences in the sample specify the same CDR3. The rearrangement links TRBV30 to TRBJ1-5, with D possibly being TRBD1 (5 bases). Germline V gives CDR1 GTSNPN, CDR2 SVGIG (reference sequence). Trimming pared 5 bases from V and 1 base from J, leaving 9 bases between. The CDR3 length is 13 residues. This CDR3 reads CAWARDSNQPQHF. The CDR3 bases are TGTGCCTGGGCTAGGGACAGCAATCAGCCCCAGCATTTT.

The J gene is TRBJ1-2, the V gene TRBV7-9, with 10 bases aligning to TRBD1. V was pared by 11 bases and J by 8 bases, with 14 bases of the junction left unmatched. CDR1 SEHNR and CDR2 FQNEAQ come from the germline V gene (reference sequence). CDR3 length equals 14 residues. Written as DNA, the CDR3 is TGTGCCGGTTCCTCCGGTGGACAGGGGGGCGGCTACACCTTC. It is translated as CAGSSGGQGGGYTF.

The J gene is TRBJ1-3, the V gene TRBV7-2, with 7 bases aligning to TRBD1. The junction had 7 bases not matched to a gene; V was cut back by 4 bases and J by 4 bases. Germline V gives CDR1 SGHTA, CDR2 FQGNSA. This CDR3 has 15 residues. The CDR3 DNA sequence: TGTGCCAGCAGCTCGACAGGGAGGACGGGAAACACCATATATTTT. It encodes CASSSTGRTGNTIYF. Full variable domain (rest looked up from reference TRBV7-2 and TRBJ1-3): GAGVSQSPSNKVTEKGKDVELRCDPISGHTALYWYRQSLGQGLEFLIYFQGNSAPDKSGLPSDRFSAERTGGSVSTLTIQRTQQEDSAVYLCASSSTGRTGNTIYFGEGSWLTVV.

The chain joins TRBV4-1 to TRBJ1-1; 8 bases line up with TRBD1. Germline V CDR1 and CDR2: MGHRA, YSYEKL. V trimming: 1 base; J trimming: 1 base; junction bases outside the gene matches: 2. The CDR3 has 15 residues. DNA of the CDR3: TGCGCCAGCAGCCAAGGGACAGGGAAGAACACTGAAGCTTTCTTT. Translated: CASSQGTGKNTEAFF.

J is TRBJ1-1 and V is TRBV25-1, with a possible D match to TRBD1 (6 bases). Germline V lookup: CDR1 MGHDK, CDR2 SYGVNS. Deletions cut 4 bases from V and 11 bases from J, with 11 bases between. This CDR3 is 11 amino acids long. CDR3 residues: CASSGGAVAFF. The CDR3 DNA reads as TGTGCCAGCAGTGGGGGGGCTGTGGCTTTCTTT.

The chain recombines TRBV5-1 with TRBJ2-7; D call uncertain. The CDR3 is made up of 14 amino acids. Per germline, CDR1 SGHRS and CDR2 YFSETQ. V lost 4 bases and J 2 bases, leaving 13 bases between the germline ends. CDR3 sequence reads: CASSQETSTYEQYF. The CDR3 bases are TGCGCCAGCAGCCAGGAAACAAGCACCTACGAGCAGTACTTC.

The chain couples TRBV27 to TRBJ2-4; D is uncertain. Germline V gene sequence: CDR1 MNHEY, CDR2 SMNVEV (reference sequence). The CDR3 runs to 15 residues. V lost 6 bases and J lost 0, with 12 bases in between. The CDR3 DNA reads TGTGCCAGCAGCAAAGACTGGCAAGCCAAAAACATTCAGTACTTC. Its translation: CASSKDWQAKNIQYF.

The chain links TRBV12-5 to TRBJ1-1; 7 bases agree with TRBD1. CDR3 length: 13 residues. The germline CDR1 and CDR2 sequences are LGHNT and FRNRAP. After removal of 6 bases from V and 3 bases from J, the junction contained 4 bases not matched to a gene. CDR3 nucleotides: TGTGCTAGTGGATGGGACAGCTACACTGAAGCTTTCTTT. Translating it yields CASGWDSYTEAFF.

The chain has TRBV27 and TRBJ1-6, with D possibly matching TRBD1 (6 bases). CDR3 length: 16 amino acids. Germline V gives CDR1 MNHEY, CDR2 SMNVEV (reference sequence). V shed 1 base and J shed 4 bases, with 11 bases lying between them. Written as DNA, the CDR3 is TGTGCCAGCAGTTTATTGGGGGCGCGTTATAATTCACCCCTCCACTTT. It codes for CASSLLGARYNSPLHF.

The rearrangement uses TRBV18 and TRBJ1-1; D unresolved. Germline V lookup: CDR1 KGHSH, CDR2 LQKENI. The CDR3 is 14 amino acids. Trimming stripped 3 bases from V and 1 base from J, with 9 bases between. The CDR3 is CASSPRSENTEAFF. The CDR3 nucleotides are TGTGCCAGCTCACCCAGGTCAGAGAACACTGAAGCTTTCTTT.

This chain uses TRBV6-6 with TRBJ2-2; the match to TRBD2 covers 9 bases. V gave up 4 bases and J gave up 3 bases; unmatched junction bases: 3. Germline V lookup: CDR1 MNHNY, CDR2 SVGAGI (reference sequence). The CDR3 totals 15 residues. CDR3 protein: CASSLAGGDTGELFF. CDR3 nucleotide sequence: TGTGCCAGCAGTTTGGCGGGGGGGGACACCGGGGAGCTGTTTTTT.

In DNA, the CDR3 is TGTGCCAGCAGCGCCTTCGACAGGGTACAACATGGCTACACCTTC. This sequence encodes CASSAFDRVQHGYTF. The chain couples TRBV9 to TRBJ1-2; 7 bases map to TRBD1. V was clipped by 3 bases and J by 6 bases; unmatched bases: 11. Germline loops: CDR1 SGDLS, CDR2 YYNGEE. This CDR3 has 15 residues.

CDR3 region: CASRGIGNQPQHF. The CDR3 DNA follows: TGTGCCAGCAGGGGAATAGGCAATCAGCCCCAGCATTTT. The rearrangement links TRBV12-3 or TRBV12-4 to TRBJ1-5; no definite D call. With 6 bases removed from V and 2 bases from J, the gap between germline ends came to 8 bases. The CDR3 is 13 amino acids.